These 7 T cell receptor beta chains share one sample of origin, sequenced in a study of T-cell reconstitution after alpha-beta-depleted transplantation in children. TCRbeta library construction was performed incorporating unique molecular identifiers. MiXCR was run by TCRdb on the PCR reads, yielding one entry per CDR3 protein. The table records fewer than 750,000 distinct CDR3 sequences, roughly 23% of them present only once. The sequencing here drew on PBMCs, mostly from graft donor cells, taken 360 days after TCRalphabeta/CD19-depleted stem cell transplant. The receptor source for this set is a boy under two years old who had a stem cell transplant for acute myeloid leukemia, so the T cells may come from the graft donor.

This clonotype was recorded a few times. V usage is TRBV11-3 and J usage is TRBJ1-1; D is uncertain. CDR3 length: 17 residues. The germline CDR1 and CDR2 sequences are SGHNT and YENEEA. V was shortened by 6 bases and J by 0 bases, with 20 bases between the two germline ends. CDR3 residues: CASRVGRANNLNTEAFF. CDR3 sequence (DNA): TGTGCCAGCAGAGTAGGGAGGGCAAACAACCTGAACACTGAAGCTTTCTTT.

This clonotype appeared a few times. J is TRBJ2-5 and V is TRBV2; D call uncertain. The CDR3 is 16 residues long. V lost 4 bases to trimming and J lost 1 base, with 16 bases between them. Germline values: CDR1 SNHLY, CDR2 FYNNEI. The chain's CDR3 is CASSAPTYLLQETQYF. The CDR3 region has the DNA TGTGCCAGCAGTGCACCTACTTACCTCCTCCAAGAGACCCAGTACTTC.

This rearrangement joins TRBV20-1 to TRBJ1-1; D gene uncertain. Looked up from germline, CDR1 is DFQATT and CDR2 is SNEGSKA (reference sequence). Deletions cut 3 bases from V and 6 bases from J, with 5 bases between. CDR3 length: 10 residues. The CDR3 DNA reads as TGCAGTGCTAGTCAGGCTGAAGCTTTCTTT. As protein: CSASQAEAFF.

In its sample, this clonotype was seen a few times. The CDR3 region is CASRDTPTDTQYF. CDR3 in DNA: TGTGCCAGCCGGGACACTCCCACAGATACGCAGTATTTT. This chain links TRBV2 with TRBJ2-3; perhaps TRBD1 as D (6 bases). Germline CDR1 reads SNHLY; CDR2 reads FYNNEI. The CDR3 totals 13 residues. Trimming pared 8 bases from V and 2 bases from J, leaving 11 bases between.

The chain joins TRBV24-1 to TRBJ2-3; 7 positions agree with TRBD1. Per the germline V gene, CDR1 is KGHDR and CDR2 is SFDVKD. J lost 0 bases, V lost 7 bases, and 12 bases had no gene match. The length of the CDR3 is 17 residues. CDR3 nucleotide sequence: TGTGCCACCAGCCGGAGACAGGGTTCCTCTAGCACAGATACGCAGTATTTT. Protein: CATSRRQGSSSTDTQYF.

The sample holds a few counts of this clonotype. The V call is TRBV27, the J call TRBJ2-7, with 7 positions matching TRBD1. The CDR3 contains 13 residues. Germline CDR1 is MNHEY and CDR2 is SMNVEV (reference sequence). V was pared by 6 bases and J by 7 bases, with 9 bases of the junction left unmatched. The CDR3 DNA reads as TGTGCCAGCAGCCCAGGGACAGTAGGAGAGCAGTACTTC. This translates into CASSPGTVGEQYF.

This rearrangement joins TRBV12-3 or TRBV12-4 to TRBJ2-7; no firm D call. The CDR3 length is 17 residues. V lost 2 bases and J lost 0, with 17 bases in between. CDR3 sequence: CASSLRLGFASSYEQYF. In DNA, the CDR3 is TGTGCCAGCAGTTTACGGCTCGGATTTGCTAGCTCCTACGAGCAGTACTTC.